The source of this T cell receptor (beta chain) is a study of blood T cells in healthy people across ages. Through a sample-barcoded 5' primer and a J-beta primer mix, a second PCR was run for roughly 7 to 12 cycles. Sequencing of every sample gave 2.5 million or more CDR3-containing paired-end reads. TCRdb analysed the 5' RACE reads with MiXCR anew, one entry per CDR3 protein. The sample contains about 810,000 distinct CDR3 sequences, about 36% of which appear only once. This clonotype occurred many times. Its antigen is not known. General study results and limits: Diversity of TCR beta per million T cells declined in a roughly linear way with age. Percentage of naive T cells showed a strong correlation with TCR beta diversity.

The CDR3 has 19 amino acids. The germline CDR1 and CDR2 sequences are ENHRY and SYGVKD. Deletions cut 0 bases from V and 0 bases from J, with 15 bases between. The chain employs TRBV10-3 and TRBJ2-6, with D possibly being TRBD1 or TRBD2 (6 bases each). The TCR was taken from a man younger than 35 in good health. Sequenced sample: blood. CDR3 in amino acids: CAISESIGGRLSGANVLTF. CDR3 sequence (DNA): TGTGCCATCAGTGAGTCGATCGGGGGCCGTCTCTCTGGGGCCAACGTCCTGACTTTC.